The TCR beta chain under discussion was sequenced for a study of cytomegalovirus exposure and HLA in healthy donors. On this clone itself: Its antigen is unidentified.

The PCR employed 60 Vbeta primers together with 13 Jbeta primers. Sequencing used immunoSEQ multiplex PCR; TCRdb keeps in-frame clones, though not all of them. The listing contains roughly 45,000 clones. This CDR3 region has 16 residues. The V gene's germline CDR1 is SGHRS and CDR2 YFSETQ. V lost 0 bases and J lost 5, with 14 bases in between. Findings of the study overall: In vitro experiments confirmed that a few CMV-associated chains were specific for CMV antigens.

The source material was PBMCs. J is TRBJ1-4 and V is TRBV5-1, with D unclear. The clonotype originates from a woman between 25 and 40 years old in good health and CMV-seronegative. The DNA for the CDR3 is TGCGCCAGCAGCTTGGGTCCCCCCTCTAGGAATGAAAAACTGTTTTTT. It codes for CASSLGPPSRNEKLFF.